This T cell receptor (beta chain) appears in the sequencing data of a study of blood T cell repertoires in COVID-19. Study at large: Sources were T cells, B-cell-depleted T cells, or PBMCs; the material itself was cDNA or gDNA.

Germline V gene sequence: CDR1 SNHLY, CDR2 FYNNEI. There are 14 residues in the CDR3. The J segment lost 2 bases and the V segment lost 7 bases, leaving 7 bases of the junction unmatched. Source study methods: Reference gene primer amplification yielded estimated nucleated cell counts. Libraries were prepared by immunoSEQ multiplex PCR; TCRdb keeps only in-frame clonotypes and omits some of them. The V and J calls and the clone size are those of that table, but D and trimming were determined from the DNA. The sample yields around 80,000 clones, approximately 82% seen once. The gene calls are TRBV2 and TRBJ1-2; 7 bases align to TRBD1. This receptor was obtained from a man between 60 and 75 years old with acute or convalescent COVID-19. The sequencing sample was made of peripheral blood. CDR3 DNA: TGTGCCAGCACCATAGGGGGACAGAACTATGGCTACACCTTC. This gives the protein CASTIGGQNYGYTF.